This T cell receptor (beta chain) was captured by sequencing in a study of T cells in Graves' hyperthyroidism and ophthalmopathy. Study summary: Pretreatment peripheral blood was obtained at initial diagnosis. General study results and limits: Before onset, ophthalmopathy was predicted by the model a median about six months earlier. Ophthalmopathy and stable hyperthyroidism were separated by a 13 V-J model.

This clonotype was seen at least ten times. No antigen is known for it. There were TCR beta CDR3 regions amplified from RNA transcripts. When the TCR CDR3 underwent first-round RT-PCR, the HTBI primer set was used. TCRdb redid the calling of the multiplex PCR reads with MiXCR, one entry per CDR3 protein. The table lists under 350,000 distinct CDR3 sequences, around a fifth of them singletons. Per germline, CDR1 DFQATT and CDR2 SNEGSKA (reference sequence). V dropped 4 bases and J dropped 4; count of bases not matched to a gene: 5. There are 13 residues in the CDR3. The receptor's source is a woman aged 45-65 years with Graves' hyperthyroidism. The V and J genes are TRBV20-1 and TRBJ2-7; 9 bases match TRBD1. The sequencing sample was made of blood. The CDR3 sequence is CSANRGPGYEQYF. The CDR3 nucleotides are TGCAGTGCTAACAGGGGGCCGGGATACGAGCAGTACTTC.